This T cell receptor (beta chain) was found in a study of metastatic and nonmetastatic thyroid tumors. None of the patients had undergone any treatment ahead of thyroid surgery. V shed 3 bases and J shed 0 bases, with 12 bases lying between them. Germline V gene lookup returns CDR1 MNHEY and CDR2 SVGAGI. The CDR3 is 15 amino acids. As processed by the authors: What underpinned the distant-metastasis classifier for papillary thyroid cancer was the set of CDR3 differences across clinicopathological groups. Using MiXCR, TCRdb reanalyzed the PCR reads. V and J calls and clone size were set by TCRdb, not the authors. This table holds about 11,000 clones, 25% to 35% found once. This clone has more than one count but fewer than ten.

The V gene is TRBV6-5, the J gene TRBJ2-7; D may be TRBD2 (5 bases). This TCR came from a male donor with papillary thyroid cancer or a benign thyroid nodule (not recorded which). Some clones in this sample may be carry-over from other donors' samples. Sequencing was performed on tumor tissue. DNA for the CDR3: TGTGCCAGCAGTTATCGGCGGGTGGGCTCCTACGAGCAGTACGTC. It encodes CASSYRRVGSYEQYV.